These 4 T cell receptor beta chains came from one sample sequenced in a study of cytomegalovirus exposure and HLA in healthy donors. Primers: 60 Vbeta forward and 13 Jbeta reverse. Method: immunoSEQ multiplex PCR; TCRdb's copy keeps in-frame clones and lacks some. The sample has more than 100,000 clones, more than 70% seen once; the top ten hold 0.8% to 0.95%. Specimen: PBMCs. The receptors were sampled from a woman aged 55-70 years in good health and CMV-seronegative.

The rearrangement links TRBV10-1 to TRBJ1-2, with TRBD1 matching over 7 bases. The V segment lost 4 bases and the J segment 9 bases; nucleotides outside the gene matches: 8. Germline values: CDR1 WNHNN, CDR2 SYGVQD (reference sequence). This CDR3 is 13 amino acids long. CDR3 protein: CASSGAGGGSYTF. The CDR3 DNA follows: TGCGCCAGCAGTGGAGCAGGGGGAGGAAGCTACACCTTC.

This clone occurred a few times. The V call is TRBV10-1, the J call TRBJ2-3; 7 bases map to TRBD1. CDR1 is WNHNN and CDR2 is SYGVQD in the germline V gene (reference sequence). The trim removed 3 bases at V and 3 bases at J, leaving 3 bases unmatched. This CDR3 spans 14 amino acids. CDR3 DNA sequence: TGCGCCAGCAGTGATTTACAGGGGACAGATACGCAGTATTTT. Amino acids: CASSDLQGTDTQYF.

The rearrangement joins TRBV18 to TRBJ1-1; weak D call: TRBD1 (6 bases). There are 14 residues in the CDR3. Germline V gene data show CDR1 as KGHSH and CDR2 as LQKENI. V lost 3 bases and J 3 bases, leaving 11 bases between the germline ends. The CDR3 loop reads CASSPRGGDTEAFF. CDR3 sequence (DNA): TGTGCCAGCTCACCTAGGGGGGGGGACACTGAAGCTTTCTTT.

With regard to this clone: This sample includes further DNA sequences coding for the same CDR3. The V call is TRBV29-1, the J call TRBJ2-5; 11 bases match TRBD2. Trimming cost V 4 bases and J 1 base; bases outside gene matches: 2. The CDR3 covers 14 residues. Germline V gene lookup returns CDR1 SQVTM and CDR2 ANQGSEA. CDR3 region: CSVGLAGGQETQYF. DNA of the CDR3: TGCAGCGTTGGCCTAGCGGGGGGCCAAGAGACCCAGTACTTC.